The rows below give T cell receptor beta chains drawn from one sample of a study of response to subunit inactivated influenza vaccine. TCRdb used MiXCR to reprocess the RT-PCR reads, holding one entry per CDR3 protein. Here the sample spans about 500,000 distinct CDR3 sequences, approximately 16% being singletons. This specimen was CD4+ T cells sorted from PBMCs, taken around 2 years after vaccination. The source of these receptors is a man in his fifties or sixties who received an inactivated influenza vaccine. CDR3s include the opening cysteine and the closing phenylalanine or tryptophan. Each record gives: V gene, J gene, D gene, clone size, CDR3 DNA, CDR3 protein. The D gene is left open where the match is weak. Rows may omit the clone size; those that give it use once, few, many or a size class.

v_call: TRBV5-1; j_call: TRBJ1-1; d_call: TRBD1; clone_size: few; cdr3_nt: TGCGCCAGCAGCGGACAGGGGGGGGCGGGCGCTGAAGCTTTCTTT; cdr3_aa: CASSGQGGAGAEAFF
v_call: TRBV5-1; j_call: TRBJ1-1; d_call: NA; clone_size: NA; cdr3_nt: TGCGCCAGCAGCTTGGGGGCGCATGGTAATTGGGACGACACTGAAGCTTTCTTT; cdr3_aa: CASSLGAHGNWDDTEAFF
v_call: TRBV10-3; j_call: TRBJ2-2; d_call: NA; clone_size: NA; cdr3_nt: TGTGCCATCAGTGGTTCCTCCGGGGAGCTGTTTTTT; cdr3_aa: CAISGSSGELFF
v_call: TRBV28; j_call: TRBJ1-1; d_call: TRBD1; clone_size: few; cdr3_nt: TGTGCCAGCAGCCGGACGGGACAGGGGCTGAACACTGAAGCTTTCTTT; cdr3_aa: CASSRTGQGLNTEAFF
v_call: TRBV29-1; j_call: TRBJ2-5; d_call: NA; clone_size: few; cdr3_nt: TGCAGCGTTGAACGTAGCTACCAAGAGACCCAGTACTTC; cdr3_aa: CSVERSYQETQYF
v_call: TRBV30; j_call: TRBJ2-1; d_call: NA; clone_size: NA; cdr3_nt: TGTGCCTGGAGTGCCACTGGTGGGAGGTTGAATGAGCAGTTCTTC; cdr3_aa: CAWSATGGRLNEQFF
v_call: TRBV7-2; j_call: TRBJ2-3; d_call: TRBD2; clone_size: few; cdr3_nt: TGTGCCAGCAGCTTGACTAGCGGTCCGCAGTATTTT; cdr3_aa: CASSLTSGPQYF
v_call: TRBV29-1; j_call: TRBJ2-2; d_call: NA; clone_size: few; cdr3_nt: TGCAGCGTTGTGGCCCCACAGAACACCGGGGAGCTGTTTTTT; cdr3_aa: CSVVAPQNTGELFF
v_call: TRBV7-9; j_call: TRBJ1-1; d_call: NA; clone_size: NA; cdr3_nt: TGTGCCAGCAGCTCGCGGGGGCTGACTGAAGCTTTCTTT; cdr3_aa: CASSSRGLTEAFF
v_call: TRBV6-5; j_call: TRBJ2-7; d_call: TRBD2; clone_size: few; cdr3_nt: TGTGCCAGCAGTTACACTGCTGCCCGAAGCGGGAGGGCCTACGAGCAGTACTTC; cdr3_aa: CASSYTAARSGRAYEQYF
v_call: TRBV28; j_call: TRBJ2-7; d_call: NA; clone_size: NA; cdr3_nt: TGTGCCACCTTGACAGGCTACGAGCAGTACTTC; cdr3_aa: CATLTGYEQYF
v_call: TRBV4-1; j_call: TRBJ1-3; d_call: NA; clone_size: few; cdr3_nt: TGCGCCAGCAGTCAAATAGGGAGCTACTCTGGAAACACCATATATTTT; cdr3_aa: CASSQIGSYSGNTIYF
v_call: TRBV30; j_call: TRBJ2-5; d_call: NA; clone_size: few; cdr3_nt: TGTGCCTATACCCGGGACACTTCACAAGAGACCCAGTACTTC; cdr3_aa: CAYTRDTSQETQYF
v_call: TRBV12-3/TRBV12-4; j_call: TRBJ2-1; d_call: NA; clone_size: many; cdr3_nt: TGTGCCAGCAGTCGCCGGGCCGACTGGAATGAGCAGTTCTTC; cdr3_aa: CASSRRADWNEQFF
v_call: TRBV12-3/TRBV12-4; j_call: TRBJ2-2; d_call: TRBD1; clone_size: NA; cdr3_nt: TGTGCCAGCGGCCGAACAGGGGGCTCGGGGGAGCTGTTTTTT; cdr3_aa: CASGRTGGSGELFF
v_call: TRBV2; j_call: TRBJ1-2; d_call: NA; clone_size: NA; cdr3_nt: TGTGCCAGCAGCGTAGACCCGAACTATGGCTACACCTTC; cdr3_aa: CASSVDPNYGYTF